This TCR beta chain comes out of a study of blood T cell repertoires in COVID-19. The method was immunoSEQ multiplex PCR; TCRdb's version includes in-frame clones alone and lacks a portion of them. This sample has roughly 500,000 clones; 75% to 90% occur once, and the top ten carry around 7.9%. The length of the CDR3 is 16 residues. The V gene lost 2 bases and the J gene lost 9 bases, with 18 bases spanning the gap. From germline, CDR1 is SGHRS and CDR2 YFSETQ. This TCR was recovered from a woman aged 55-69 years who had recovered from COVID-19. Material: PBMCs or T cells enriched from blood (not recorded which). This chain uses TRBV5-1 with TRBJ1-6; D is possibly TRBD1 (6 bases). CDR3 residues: CASSLQGGPGVSPLHF. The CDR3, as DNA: TGCGCCAGCAGCTTACAGGGAGGGCCGGGGGTTTCACCCCTCCACTTT. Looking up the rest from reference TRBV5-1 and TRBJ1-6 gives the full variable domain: KAGVTQTPRYLIKTRGQQVTLSCSPISGHRSVSWYQQTPGQGLQFLFEYFSETQRNKGNFPGRFSGRQFSNSRSEMNVSTLELGDSALYLCASSLQGGPGVSPLHFGNGTRLTVT.